These 30 T cell receptor beta chains were sequenced from one sample in a study of T cell responses to AZD1222 COVID-19 vaccine. Profiling relied on immunoSEQ multiplex PCR, and the TCRdb table lists in-frame clones only, not all of them. The sample has around 130,000 clones; roughly 86% are singletons. The material was peripheral blood, obtained 28 days after the second AZD1222 dose. The receptors derive from an adult who received the AZD1222 COVID-19 vaccine.

This chain joins TRBV19 and TRBJ1-2; D is undetermined. The V gene's germline CDR1 is LNHDA and CDR2 SQIVND (reference sequence). The CDR3 length is 15 residues. V was pared by 5 bases and J by 4 bases, with 17 bases between. The CDR3 here is CASSPRAHGSYGYTF. The CDR3 coding sequence is TGTGCCAGTAGTCCGCGGGCCCACGGGAGCTATGGCTACACCTTC.

The V and J genes are TRBV19 and TRBJ2-6; TRBD2 matches at 14 bases. Trimming took 5 bases from V and 4 from J; bases not matched to a gene: 16. Per the germline V gene, CDR1 is LNHDA and CDR2 is SQIVND (reference sequence). This CDR3 contains 21 residues. The CDR3 nucleotides read TGTGCCAGTAGTGGAAGAACCGGGACTAGCGGGAGTTGGTCGGGGGCCAACGTCCTGACTTTC. Translated: CASSGRTGTSGSWSGANVLTF.

The chain carries TRBV7-9 and TRBJ2-1; 8 bases are a match to TRBD2. Germline CDR1 and CDR2: SEHNR and FQNEAQ (reference sequence). This CDR3 contains 16 residues. The V and J ends lost 4 bases and 2 bases, in that order; junction bases with no gene match: 7. CDR3 amino acids: CASSYQDGGAYNEQFF. The DNA for the CDR3 is TGTGCCAGCAGCTATCAAGACGGGGGGGCCTACAATGAGCAGTTCTTC.

The rearrangement uses TRBV5-1 and TRBJ2-5, with D possibly TRBD1 on 6 matching bases. The V end lost 0 bases, the J end lost 7 bases, and 16 bases lay between the germline ends. Germline loops: CDR1 SGHRS, CDR2 YFSETQ. The CDR3 is made up of 15 amino acids. CDR3 bases: TGCGCCAGCAGCTTGGATCGACAGGAGCAGGGGACCCAGTACTTC. It specifies CASSLDRQEQGTQYF.

The chain links TRBV4-1 to TRBJ2-5; TRBD2 might be the D (5 bases). The V gene lost 6 bases and the J gene lost 3 bases, with 14 bases spanning the gap. The CDR3 length is 14 residues. Germline CDR1 MGHRA, CDR2 YSYEKL. CDR3 amino acids: CASSHNEGKETQYF. CDR3 nucleotide sequence: TGCGCCAGCAGTCATAACGAGGGTAAAGAGACCCAGTACTTC.

The J gene is TRBJ2-5, the V gene TRBV2; 11 bases map to TRBD2. CDR1 is SNHLY, CDR2 FYNNEI, per germline. CDR3 length equals 14 residues. After removal of 6 bases from V and 8 bases from J, the junction contained 8 bases not matched to a gene. The CDR3 sequence: CASRARLAGTTQYF. The CDR3 region has the DNA TGTGCCAGCAGGGCCAGACTAGCGGGGACCACCCAGTACTTC.

J is TRBJ2-7 and V is TRBV19; 9 bases match TRBD1. Per the germline V gene, CDR1 is LNHDA and CDR2 is SQIVND (reference sequence). The CDR3 is 16 residues long. V lost 5 bases, J lost 4 bases, and 12 bases stayed unmatched. The CDR3 here is CASSAHRGLIVYEQYF. The CDR3 DNA reads TGTGCCAGTAGTGCGCACAGGGGGCTTATTGTGTACGAGCAGTACTTC.

The V and J genes are TRBV6-5 and TRBJ1-6; TRBD1 might be the D (5 bases). V was shortened by 6 bases and J by 7 bases, with 13 bases between the two germline ends. The CDR3 is 14 amino acids. Germline-derived CDR1 and CDR2 are MNHEY and SVGAGI. The CDR3 sequence is CASRIGTGNSPLHF. The CDR3 bases are TGTGCCAGCAGGATTGGGACGGGAAATTCACCCCTCCACTTT.

The chain joins TRBV5-1 to TRBJ2-1; D remains ambiguous. Looked up from germline, CDR1 is SGHRS and CDR2 is YFSETQ. This CDR3 has 14 residues. Between the trimmed V and J ends, which lost 0 bases and 2 bases, there was a span of 6 bases. The CDR3 DNA follows: TGCGCCAGCAGCTTGGAGGTGGCCTACAATGAGCAGTTCTTC. This sequence encodes CASSLEVAYNEQFF.

The CDR3 here is CAWSVWRWEQIKETQYF. The DNA for the CDR3 is TGTGCCTGGAGTGTATGGAGATGGGAGCAGATCAAAGAGACCCAGTACTTC. This rearrangement joins TRBV30 to TRBJ2-5, with a weak D call TRBD2 (5 bases). The CDR3 covers 17 residues. Germline V lookup: CDR1 GTSNPN, CDR2 SVGIG (reference sequence). Trimming pared 0 bases from V and 3 bases from J, leaving 20 bases between.

This rearrangement joins TRBV29-1 to TRBJ2-2; TRBD1 matches at 10 bases. The CDR3 extends over 15 amino acids. Trimming cost V 4 bases and J 3 bases; bases outside gene matches: 5. Germline V gives CDR1 SQVTM, CDR2 ANQGSEA. The CDR3: CSVAGTGEDTGELFF. Here the CDR3 DNA reads TGCAGCGTTGCCGGGACAGGGGAGGACACCGGGGAGCTGTTTTTT.

The J gene is TRBJ1-4, the V gene TRBV9, with unresolved D. Germline loops: CDR1 SGDLS, CDR2 YYNGEE. Trimming cost V 3 bases and J 5 bases, with 5 bases left between them. The CDR3 consists of 12 residues. The CDR3 spells CASSGLNEKLFF. CDR3 coding DNA: TGTGCCAGCAGCGGACTGAATGAAAAACTGTTTTTT.

The chain recombines TRBV4-3 with TRBJ1-1; no clear D gene. Trimming left V 0 bases short and J 1 base short, with 18 bases between. This CDR3 region has 18 residues. Germline V gives CDR1 LGHNA, CDR2 YSLEER. CDR3 sequence reads: CASSQEFDDLRRNTEAFF. The CDR3 DNA is TGCGCCAGCAGCCAAGAATTTGACGATCTCAGAAGGAACACTGAAGCTTTCTTT.

The chain links TRBV30 to TRBJ1-5; a weak D match, TRBD1 (5 bases). Germline loops: CDR1 GTSNPN, CDR2 SVGIG (reference sequence). The CDR3 has 13 residues. Trimming removed 0 bases at V and 7 bases at J, with 10 bases between. Here the CDR3 DNA reads TGTGCCTGGAGTGTACAGGCAGACCAGCCCCAGCATTTT. Amino acid sequence: CAWSVQADQPQHF.

V and J are TRBV7-9 and TRBJ1-1, with unresolved D. Germline loops: CDR1 SEHNR, CDR2 FQNEAQ (reference sequence). The CDR3 contains 11 residues. V lost 1 base and J 5 bases, leaving 2 bases between the germline ends. CDR3 loop: CASSLGTEAFF. For the CDR3, the DNA is TGTGCCAGCAGCTTAGGGACTGAAGCTTTCTTT.

The chain couples TRBV6-5 to TRBJ2-1, with TRBD2 matching 7 bases. Germline V gene sequence: CDR1 MNHEY, CDR2 SVGAGI. Trimming at V came to 4 bases and at J to 7 bases, leaving 7 bases not matched to a gene. The CDR3 is made up of 14 amino acids. The CDR3 DNA sequence: TGTGCCAGCAGTTTCGGCGGGAGAAGTAATGAGCAGTTCTTC. Translating it yields CASSFGGRSNEQFF.

The genes are TRBV3-1 (or the pseudogene TRBV3-2) and TRBJ1-2, with D uncertain. V was trimmed by 3 bases and J by 5 bases, leaving 16 bases between them. The CDR3 loop spans 15 amino acids. Germline CDR1 LGHDT, CDR2 YNNKEL (reference sequence). Here the CDR3 DNA reads TGTGCCAGCAGCCACCTGGACCAAGCAAGATATGGCTACACCTTC. This sequence encodes CASSHLDQARYGYTF.

The CDR3 region has the DNA TGTGCCAGCCAGGTTTATAGCAATCAGCCCCAGCATTTT. This encodes CASQVYSNQPQHF. V and J are TRBV6-5 and TRBJ1-5; D call uncertain. The length of the CDR3 is 13 residues. The V and J ends lost 8 bases and 0 bases respectively, with 8 bases between them. CDR1 is MNHEY and CDR2 is SVGAGI in the germline V gene.

The rearrangement links TRBV24-1 to TRBJ1-5; no clear D gene. This CDR3 is built from 15 residues. V lost 2 bases and J lost 4, with 11 bases in between. Germline assignment: CDR1 KGHDR and CDR2 SFDVKD. CDR3: CATSDSKSGNQPQHF. CDR3 coding DNA: TGTGCCACCAGTGATTCCAAATCAGGAAATCAGCCCCAGCATTTT.

This clone was detected once. The rearrangement links TRBV6-2 or TRBV6-3 to TRBJ2-2, with D uncertain. The germline gives CDR1 MNHEY, CDR2 SVGEGT. The CDR3 has 11 amino acids. V lost 1 base, J lost 8 bases, and 2 bases lay in between. DNA for the CDR3: TGTGCCAGCAGTTACTTGGGGGAGCTGTTTTTT. Translation: CASSYLGELFF.

This clone has only one observation. CDR3 nucleotides: TGTGCCAGCAGCCAAGACCCCAGCGGGAGGGCCAAGGGCAATGAGCAGTTCTTC. Its protein product is CASSQDPSGRAKGNEQFF. The V gene is TRBV4-2, the J gene TRBJ2-1, with 10 bases that match TRBD2. V lost 0 bases and J lost 6; bases outside the gene matches: 11. CDR3 length equals 18 residues. Germline CDR1 is LGHNA and CDR2 is YNFKEQ.

This clone was recorded once. V usage is TRBV9 and J usage is TRBJ1-1; D ambiguous. Germline V CDR1 and CDR2: SGDLS, YYNGEE. V dropped 5 bases and J dropped 1 base, with 12 bases sitting between them. CDR3 length: 14 amino acids. The CDR3 DNA sequence: TGTGCCAGCAGGGACGTCTACAGGAACACTGAAGCTTTCTTT. This codes for CASRDVYRNTEAFF. Full variable domain (rest looked up from reference TRBV9 and TRBJ1-1): DSGVTQTPKHLITATGQRVTLRCSPRSGDLSVYWYQQSLDQGLQFLIQYYNGEERAKGNILERFSAQQFPDLHSELNLSSLELGDSALYFCASRDVYRNTEAFFGQGTRLTVV.

The rearrangement uses TRBV28 and TRBJ1-5, with unresolved D. The V gene lost 8 bases and the J gene lost 3 bases, with 8 bases spanning the gap. The CDR3 sequence is 12 residues long. Germline V gives CDR1 MDHEN, CDR2 SYDVKM. CDR3 amino acids: CASERNNQPQHF. In DNA form, the CDR3 reads TGTGCCAGCGAGAGGAACAATCAGCCCCAGCATTTT. Together with reference TRBV28 and TRBJ1-5, the CDR3 gives the full variable domain: DVKVTQSSRYLVKRTGEKVFLECVQDMDHENMFWYRQDPGLGLRLIYFSYDVKMKEKGDIPEGYSVSREKKERFSLILESASTNQTSMYLCASERNNQPQHFGDGTRLSIL.

The genes are TRBV28 and TRBJ1-1, with unresolved D. Per germline, CDR1 MDHEN and CDR2 SYDVKM. The CDR3 is made up of 15 amino acids. Trimming took 2 bases from V and 5 from J, leaving 15 bases between them. The DNA of the CDR3 is TGTGCCAGCAGTTTACCGACTCCGGGAGGGACTGAAGCTTTCTTT. Translating it yields CASSLPTPGGTEAFF.

This chain uses TRBV20-1 with TRBJ2-1, with a possible D match to TRBD1 (6 bases). This CDR3 comprises 18 residues. CDR1 is DFQATT and CDR2 is SNEGSKA in the germline V gene (reference sequence). V was trimmed by 3 bases and J by 0 bases, leaving 21 bases between them. The CDR3 DNA reads TGCAGTGCTAGTAAAACCGTCACAGGGTTAAGCTCCTACAATGAGCAGTTCTTC. Translated, it gives CSASKTVTGLSSYNEQFF.

The chain links TRBV30 to TRBJ2-5; 7 positions match TRBD2. Trimming removed 2 bases from V and 5 bases from J; junction bases left unmatched: 5. The CDR3 has 13 residues. Germline assignment: CDR1 GTSNPN and CDR2 SVGIG (reference sequence). The CDR3, as DNA: TGTGCCTGGAGTCCACTAGCGTTGGAGACCCAGTACTTC. It specifies CAWSPLALETQYF.

This clone was observed a handful of times. The V and J genes are TRBV5-1 and TRBJ2-7; 8 positions agree with TRBD1. CDR1 is SGHRS, CDR2 YFSETQ, per germline. The CDR3 has 15 residues. V shed 0 bases, J shed 3 bases, and the junction held 5 bases outside the gene matches. CDR3 amino acids: CASSLVRTGYYEQYF. CDR3 sequence (DNA): TGCGCCAGCAGCTTGGTCCGGACAGGGTACTACGAGCAGTACTTC.

V gene TRBV7-9 combines with J gene TRBJ1-5, with D possibly matching TRBD1 (5 bases). CDR3 length: 15 amino acids. Per the germline V gene, CDR1 is SEHNR and CDR2 is FQNEAQ (reference sequence). The V gene lost 0 bases and the J gene lost 7 bases, with 13 bases spanning the gap. This chain's CDR3 is CASSLANGAAQPQHF. DNA for the CDR3: TGTGCCAGCAGCTTAGCTAATGGGGCGGCCCAGCCCCAGCATTTT.

The genes are TRBV27 and TRBJ2-7; 7 bases fit TRBD1. The V gene end was trimmed by 5 bases and the J gene end by 3 bases; junction bases not matched to a gene: 10. Germline V gives CDR1 MNHEY, CDR2 SMNVEV (reference sequence). This CDR3 contains 15 residues. The CDR3: CASSPSTGMSYEQYF. The CDR3 coding sequence is TGTGCCAGCAGTCCCTCGACAGGGATGAGCTACGAGCAGTACTTC.

This clone showed up just once. The DNA for the CDR3 is TGTGCCAGTAGTCCCCAGACAGTTAACTATGGCTACACCTTC. Residues: CASSPQTVNYGYTF. V gene TRBV19 combines with J gene TRBJ1-2; TRBD1 might be the D (5 bases). The CDR3 spans 14 residues. Trimming took 5 bases from V and 1 from J, leaving 11 bases between them. From germline, CDR1 is LNHDA and CDR2 SQIVND (reference sequence).